This TCR beta chain was identified during a study of CD8 T cells in ankylosing spondylitis. This clonotype has only a few counts. Its antigen is still unknown. A quantitative 5'-RACE method, one with molecular barcodes, was used to make TCR beta libraries. MiXCR was run by TCRdb on the 5' RACE reads, yielding one entry per CDR3 protein. Of around 250,000 distinct CDR3 sequences in the sample, roughly 32% were seen once. V trimming: 4 bases; J trimming: 5 bases; junction bases outside the gene matches: 8. The germline CDR1 and CDR2 sequences are MGHRA and YSYEKL. The CDR3 consists of 16 residues. Overall study findings and caveats: What seemed typical of ankylosing spondylitis blood was a TCR beta motif built from several highly homologous variants. Both synovial fluid and blood in reactive arthritis had previously been reported to carry some motif variants.

V and J are TRBV4-1 and TRBJ1-5; 10 nucleotides line up with TRBD1. The sample comprised blood, either unsorted or a sorted T cell fraction (not recorded which). The source is a male donor with ankylosing spondylitis or in good health (not recorded which). The chain's CDR3 is CASSPTTGTGDQPQHF. The CDR3, as DNA: TGCGCCAGCAGCCCGACCACCGGGACAGGGGATCAGCCCCAGCATTTT.